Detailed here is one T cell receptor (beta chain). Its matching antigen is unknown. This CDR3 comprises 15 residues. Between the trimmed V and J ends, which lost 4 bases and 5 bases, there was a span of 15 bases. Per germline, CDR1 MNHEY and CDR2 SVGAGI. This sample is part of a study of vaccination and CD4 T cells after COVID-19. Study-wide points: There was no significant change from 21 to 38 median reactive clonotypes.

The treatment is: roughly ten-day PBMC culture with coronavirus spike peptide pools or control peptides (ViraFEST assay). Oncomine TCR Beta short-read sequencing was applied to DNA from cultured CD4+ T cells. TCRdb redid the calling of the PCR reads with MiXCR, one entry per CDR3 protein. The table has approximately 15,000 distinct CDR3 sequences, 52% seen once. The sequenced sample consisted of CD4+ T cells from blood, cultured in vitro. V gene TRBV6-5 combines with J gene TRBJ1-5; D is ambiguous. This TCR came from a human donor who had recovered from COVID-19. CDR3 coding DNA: TGTGCCAGCAGTTTAGACGCAACGCACCATCAGCCCCAGCATTTT. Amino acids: CASSLDATHHQPQHF.